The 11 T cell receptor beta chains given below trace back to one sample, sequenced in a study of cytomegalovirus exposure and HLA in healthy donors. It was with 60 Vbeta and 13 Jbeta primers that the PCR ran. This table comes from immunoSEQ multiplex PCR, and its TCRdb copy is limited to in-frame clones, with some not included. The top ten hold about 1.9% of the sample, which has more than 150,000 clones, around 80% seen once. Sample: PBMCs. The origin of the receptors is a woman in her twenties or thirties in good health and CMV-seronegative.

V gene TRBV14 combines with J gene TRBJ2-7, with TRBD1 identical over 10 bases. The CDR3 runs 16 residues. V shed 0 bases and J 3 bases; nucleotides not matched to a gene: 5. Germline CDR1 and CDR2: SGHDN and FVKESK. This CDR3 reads CASSQDVRTGGYEQYF. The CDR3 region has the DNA TGTGCCAGCAGCCAAGATGTAAGGACAGGGGGCTACGAGCAGTACTTC.

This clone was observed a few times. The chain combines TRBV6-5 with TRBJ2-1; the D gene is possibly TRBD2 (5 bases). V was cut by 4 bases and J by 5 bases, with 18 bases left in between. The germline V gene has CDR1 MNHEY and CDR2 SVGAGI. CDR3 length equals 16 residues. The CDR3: CASSSSAAGINNEQFF. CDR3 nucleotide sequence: TGTGCCAGCAGTTCCTCGGCAGCCGGGATTAACAATGAGCAGTTCTTC.

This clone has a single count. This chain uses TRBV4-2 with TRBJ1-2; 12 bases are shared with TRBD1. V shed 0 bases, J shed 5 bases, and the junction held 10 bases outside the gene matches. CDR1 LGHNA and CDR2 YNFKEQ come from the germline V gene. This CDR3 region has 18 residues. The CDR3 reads CASSQDLGQGASRYGYTF. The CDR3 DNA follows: TGTGCCAGCAGCCAAGATCTGGGACAGGGGGCGAGTAGGTATGGCTACACCTTC.

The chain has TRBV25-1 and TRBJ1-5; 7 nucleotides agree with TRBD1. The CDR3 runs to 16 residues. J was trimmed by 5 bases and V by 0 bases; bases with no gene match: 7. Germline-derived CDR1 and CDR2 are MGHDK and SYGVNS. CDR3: CASSEYSTGLDQPQHF. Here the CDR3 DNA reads TGTGCCAGCAGTGAATATTCGACAGGGCTCGATCAGCCCCAGCATTTT. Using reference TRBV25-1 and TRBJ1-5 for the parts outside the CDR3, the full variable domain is EADIYQTPRYLVIGTGKKITLECSQTMGHDKMYWYQQDPGMELHLIHYSYGVNSTEKGDLSSESTVSRIRTEHFPLTLESARPSHTSQYLCASSEYSTGLDQPQHFGDGTRLSIL.

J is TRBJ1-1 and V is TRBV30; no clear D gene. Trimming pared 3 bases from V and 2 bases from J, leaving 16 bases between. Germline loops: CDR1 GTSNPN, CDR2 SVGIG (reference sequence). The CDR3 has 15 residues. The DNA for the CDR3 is TGTGCCTGGAGAGCGGAGGCACTCACTAACACTGAAGCTTTCTTT. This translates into CAWRAEALTNTEAFF.

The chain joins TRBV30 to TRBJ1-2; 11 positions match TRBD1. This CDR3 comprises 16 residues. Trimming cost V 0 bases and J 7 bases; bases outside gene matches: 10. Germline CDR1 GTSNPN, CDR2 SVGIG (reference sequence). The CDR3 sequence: CAWSVLWTGGAGGYTF. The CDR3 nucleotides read TGTGCCTGGAGTGTCCTTTGGACAGGGGGCGCCGGTGGCTACACCTTC.

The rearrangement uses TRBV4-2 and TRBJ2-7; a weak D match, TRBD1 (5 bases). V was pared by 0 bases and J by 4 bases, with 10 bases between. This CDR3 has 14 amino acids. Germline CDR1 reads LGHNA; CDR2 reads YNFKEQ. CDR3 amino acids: CASSQDVAGYEQYF. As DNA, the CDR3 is TGTGCCAGCAGCCAAGATGTGGCAGGGTACGAGCAGTACTTC.

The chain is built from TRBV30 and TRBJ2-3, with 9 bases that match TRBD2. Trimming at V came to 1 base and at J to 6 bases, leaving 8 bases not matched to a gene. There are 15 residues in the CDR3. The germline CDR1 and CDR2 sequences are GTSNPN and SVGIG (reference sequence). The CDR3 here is CAWSGGLAGLDTQYF. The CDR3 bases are TGTGCCTGGAGTGGGGGGCTAGCGGGATTGGATACGCAGTATTTT. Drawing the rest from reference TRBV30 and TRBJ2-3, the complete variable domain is SQTIHQWPATLVQPVGSPLSLECTVEGTSNPNLYWYRQAAGRGLQLLFYSVGIGQISSEVPQNLSASRPQDRQFILSSKKLLLSDSGFYLCAWSGGLAGLDTQYFGPGTRLTVL.

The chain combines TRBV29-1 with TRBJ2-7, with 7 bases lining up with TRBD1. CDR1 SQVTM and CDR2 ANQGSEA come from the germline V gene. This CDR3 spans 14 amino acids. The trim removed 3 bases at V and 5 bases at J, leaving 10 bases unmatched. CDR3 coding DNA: TGCAGCGTTGAGGAGACAGGGATAGTGGACGAGCAGTACTTC. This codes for CSVEETGIVDEQYF.

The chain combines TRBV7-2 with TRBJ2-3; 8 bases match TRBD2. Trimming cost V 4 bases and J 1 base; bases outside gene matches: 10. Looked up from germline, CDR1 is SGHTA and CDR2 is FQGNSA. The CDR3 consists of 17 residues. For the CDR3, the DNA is TGTGCCAGCAGCTGGGCTCGTGGGCGGGGGGGCACAGATACGCAGTATTTT. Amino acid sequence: CASSWARGRGGTDTQYF.

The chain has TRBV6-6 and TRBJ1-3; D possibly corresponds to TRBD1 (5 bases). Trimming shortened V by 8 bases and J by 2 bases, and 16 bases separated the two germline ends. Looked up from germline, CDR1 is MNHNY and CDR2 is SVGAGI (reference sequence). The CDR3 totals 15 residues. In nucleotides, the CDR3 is TGTGCCAGCTCATTCGGGGGGGTACCTGGAAACACCATATATTTT. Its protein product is CASSFGGVPGNTIYF.